One and the same sample provided the 3 T cell receptor beta chains below, sequenced in a study of T-cell reconstitution after alpha-beta-depleted transplantation in children. Preparing the TCRbeta library involved the use of unique molecular identifiers. TCRdb called the PCR reads again in MiXCR, with one record for every CDR3 protein. The profile shows some 490,000 distinct CDR3 sequences, under 15% of them singletons. The material was PBMCs from the stem cell graft donor, obtained from the stem cell graft. Every receptor here comes from a human donor who donated a stem cell graft to a child with combined immunodeficiency.

This clonotype turned up a few times. This sequence joins TRBV29-1 and TRBJ2-4; D is unresolved. The CDR3 contains 13 residues. Trimming removed 0 bases from V and 4 bases from J, with 7 bases in between. Germline CDR1 and CDR2: SQVTM and ANQGSEA. This CDR3 reads CSVEDQLKNIQYF. The DNA for the CDR3 is TGCAGCGTTGAAGATCAGCTTAAAAACATTCAGTACTTC.

The sample holds a few counts of this clonotype. The rearrangement uses TRBV3-1 and TRBJ1-1; D is undetermined. The germline V gene has CDR1 LGHDT and CDR2 YNNKEL (reference sequence). The germline V and J ends were trimmed by 4 bases and 2 bases, with 17 bases remaining between them. The CDR3 loop spans 16 amino acids. CDR3 amino acids: CASSRAVGLDNTEAFF. CDR3 DNA: TGTGCCAGCAGCCGTGCGGTGGGTCTAGATAACACTGAAGCTTTCTTT.

This clonotype was seen a few times. The gene calls are TRBV7-9 and TRBJ2-7; perhaps TRBD2 as D (6 bases). The V and J ends lost 1 base and 2 bases respectively, with 12 bases between them. CDR3 length: 15 residues. Germline lookup yields CDR1 SEHNR and CDR2 FQNEAQ (reference sequence). CDR3 coding DNA: TGTGCCAGCAGCTTAGTAAGGCGGGGACCCTACGAGCAGTACTTC. This encodes CASSLVRRGPYEQYF. Together with reference TRBV7-9 and TRBJ2-7, the CDR3 gives the full variable domain: DTGVSQNPRHKITKRGQNVTFRCDPISEHNRLYWYRQTLGQGPEFLTYFQNEAQLEKSRLLSDRFSAERPKGSFSTLEIQRTEQGDSAMYLCASSLVRRGPYEQYFGPGTRLTVT.